Sequencing of this TCR beta chain was carried out in a study of T cells in Graves' hyperthyroidism and ophthalmopathy. Study-wide results and limits: Blood also carried most thyroid clonotypes expanded above 0.001. Using 13 V-J features, a model discriminated ophthalmopathy from stable hyperthyroidism.

Researchers took RNA transcripts and amplified the TCR beta CDR3 regions from them. The TCR CDR3 was amplified in a first-round RT-PCR using the HTBI primer set. One entry per CDR3 protein results from TCRdb running MiXCR on the multiplex PCR reads. The sample holds hundreds of thousands of distinct CDR3 sequences; over 35% are singletons and the top ten take around 10%. Germline assignment: CDR1 SNHLY and CDR2 FYNNEI. V was clipped by 8 bases and J by 2 bases; unmatched bases: 3. The CDR3 loop spans 14 amino acids. With respect to this clonotype: Antigen unknown.

Sequencing input: blood. The chain carries TRBV2 and TRBJ2-2; 9 bases are shared with TRBD1. This receptor was identified in a man younger than 35 with Graves' hyperthyroidism. CDR3 protein: CASSTGGNTGELFF. The CDR3, as DNA: TGTGCCAGCTCGACAGGGGGAAACACCGGGGAGCTGTTTTTT.